The rows below give T cell receptor beta chains drawn from one sample of a study of cytomegalovirus exposure and HLA in healthy donors. Repertoires were generated with immunoSEQ multiplex PCR, while TCRdb's copy carries only in-frame clones and drops some. The sample carries approximately 190,000 clones, more than 75% recorded once. The specimen sequenced was PBMCs. These receptors came from a man aged 30 to 39 in good health and CMV-seronegative. Both conserved end residues are part of each CDR3. Each record gives: clone size, V gene, J gene, D gene, CDR3 protein, CDR3 DNA. A D gene is named only where the DNA matches it firmly. The size of a clone is reported for some rows only, either as once, few or many, or as a class for expanded clones.

.	TRBV2	TRBJ2-1	TRBD1	CASREDREPGHNEQFF	TGTGCCAGCAGGGAGGACAGGGAACCGGGACACAATGAGCAGTTCTTC
few	TRBV7-2	TRBJ2-7	.	CASSSFPRGASYEQYF	TGTGCCAGCAGCTCCTTCCCGCGGGGAGCCTCCTACGAGCAGTACTTC
.	TRBV7-2	TRBJ2-5	TRBD1	CASSTTGGTGGETQYF	TGTGCCAGCAGCACGACGGGGGGGACAGGGGGAGAGACCCAGTACTTC
.	TRBV28	TRBJ2-3	TRBD1	CASRQGTGADTQYF	TGTGCCAGCAGACAAGGGACAGGGGCAGATACGCAGTATTTT
.	TRBV29-1	TRBJ2-2	TRBD2	CSGSRLAGSGELFF	TGCAGCGGGTCTCGTCTAGCGGGATCCGGGGAGCTGTTTTTT
.	TRBV29-1	TRBJ2-5	.	CSVEAGPGETQYF	TGCAGCGTTGAGGCGGGGCCGGGGGAGACCCAGTACTTC
.	TRBV6-5	TRBJ2-5	.	CASSYSRTSQETQYF	TGTGCCAGCAGTTACTCAAGGACATCACAGGAGACCCAGTACTTC
.	TRBV6-1	TRBJ1-3	TRBD1	CASSVRQGATGNTIYF	TGTGCCAGCAGTGTTAGACAGGGGGCGACTGGAAACACCATATATTTT
.	TRBV7-9	TRBJ2-3	TRBD1	CASSLGTGQGAEDTQYF	TGTGCCAGCAGCTTAGGAACCGGACAGGGGGCGGAAGATACGCAGTATTTT
few	TRBV2	TRBJ1-4	.	CASSERSVRAKNEKLFF	TGTGCCAGCAGTGAACGATCGGTCAGGGCAAAGAATGAAAAACTGTTTTTT
.	TRBV28	TRBJ2-7	TRBD2	CASSPILAGGFGYEQYF	TGTGCCAGCAGTCCCATCCTAGCGGGAGGGTTCGGCTACGAGCAGTACTTC
.	TRBV2	TRBJ1-5	.	CASSEEDSVNNQPQHF	TGTGCCAGCAGTGAAGAGGACAGCGTGAACAATCAGCCCCAGCATTTT
once	TRBV5-6	TRBJ2-3	TRBD1	CASSLPGGSGTDTQYF	TGTGCCAGCAGTCTTCCAGGGGGTTCGGGCACAGATACGCAGTATTTT
.	TRBV9	TRBJ1-3	TRBD1	CASSPRRTGSNGNTIYF	TGTGCCAGCAGCCCCCGTCGGACAGGGTCAAATGGAAACACCATATATTTT
.	TRBV5-5	TRBJ2-7	.	CASSLAGSEQYF	TGTGCCAGCAGCTTGGCAGGCTCCGAGCAGTACTTC
.	TRBV27	TRBJ1-1	TRBD1	CASSSPSGTGKAFF	TGTGCCAGCAGTTCCCCCTCCGGGACAGGGAAAGCTTTCTTT
.	TRBV4-1	TRBJ2-7	TRBD1	CASSPLGTGDYEQYF	TGCGCCAGCAGCCCCCTAGGGACAGGGGATTACGAGCAGTACTTC
.	TRBV6-4	TRBJ1-2	.	CASSDSRGGGYTF	TGTGCCAGCAGTGACTCTCGGGGAGGCGGCTACACCTTC
.	TRBV28	TRBJ1-5	TRBD1	CASSSGLTGLNQPQHF	TGTGCCAGCAGTTCTGGACTGACAGGGCTCAATCAGCCCCAGCATTTT
.	TRBV28	TRBJ1-3	.	CASSLRHGLGSGNTIYF	TGTGCCAGCAGTTTACGGCACGGACTCGGCTCTGGAAACACCATATATTTT
.	TRBV6-6	TRBJ2-1	TRBD1	CASRTTGTARNEQFF	TGTGCCAGCAGGACAACCGGGACAGCCAGGAATGAGCAGTTCTTC
.	TRBV7-9	TRBJ1-2	.	CASSGHADTNYGYTF	TGTGCCAGCAGCGGCCACGCGGATACTAACTATGGCTACACCTTC
.	TRBV18	TRBJ2-2	.	CASSPRGTVPGELFF	TGTGCCAGCTCACCACGAGGAACGGTCCCCGGGGAGCTGTTTTTT
.	TRBV7-2	TRBJ1-3	TRBD1	CASSTLTGAGNTIYF	TGTGCCAGCAGCACCTTGACAGGGGCGGGAAACACCATATATTTT
.	TRBV6-1	TRBJ2-7	TRBD1	CASSKNRGHYEQYF	TGTGCCAGCAGTAAAAACAGGGGCCACTACGAGCAGTACTTC
.	TRBV6-4	TRBJ2-1	TRBD2	CASSYDPTIAGGPGNEQFF	TGTGCCAGCAGTTATGACCCCACAATAGCGGGAGGGCCGGGCAATGAGCAGTTCTTC
.	TRBV6-1	TRBJ2-7	.	CASSEARVHSYEQYF	TGTGCCAGCAGTGAGGCCAGGGTTCACTCCTACGAGCAGTACTTC
.	TRBV5-1	TRBJ1-1	TRBD1	CASRGATGWNTEAFF	TGCGCCAGCAGAGGAGCGACAGGGTGGAACACTGAAGCTTTCTTT
.	TRBV5-1	TRBJ2-7	TRBD2	CASVGGRNYEQYF	TGCGCCAGCGTGGGAGGGAGGAACTACGAGCAGTACTTC
.	TRBV7-6	TRBJ1-1	TRBD1	CASSPTGAVAFF	TGTGCCAGCAGTCCTACAGGGGCGGTTGCTTTCTTT
.	TRBV5-4	TRBJ2-2	TRBD1	CASSSPGTGTENTGELFF	TGTGCCAGCAGCTCTCCTGGGACAGGGACCGAGAACACCGGGGAGCTGTTTTTT
.	TRBV28	TRBJ1-2	.	CASSFPPGEDLYGYTF	TGTGCCAGCAGTTTTCCGCCAGGGGAAGACCTTTATGGCTACACCTTC
.	TRBV10-3	TRBJ2-1	.	CAITGGGQGNNEQFF	TGTGCCATCACCGGAGGGGGCCAGGGCAACAATGAGCAGTTCTTC
.	TRBV11-2	TRBJ1-3	.	CASSLKFRDFSGNTIYF	TGTGCCAGCAGCTTAAAGTTTAGAGACTTCTCTGGAAACACCATATATTTT
.	TRBV7-9	TRBJ2-7	.	CASSYITGTNYEQYF	TGTGCCAGCAGCTACATAACAGGGACTAACTACGAGCAGTACTTC
.	TRBV19	TRBJ2-4	TRBD2	CASSRTSFQGNIQYF	TGTGCCAGTAGTCGGACTAGCTTTCAAGGGAACATTCAGTACTTC
.	TRBV2	TRBJ2-2	TRBD1	CASSELGTGNTGELFF	TGTGCCAGCAGTGAATTGGGGACAGGGAACACCGGGGAGCTGTTTTTT
.	TRBV27	TRBJ1-2	.	CASSLGRWGYGYTF	TGTGCCAGCAGTTTAGGGAGATGGGGCTATGGCTACACCTTC
.	TRBV7-9	TRBJ2-1	TRBD2	CASSLERGGSYNEQFF	TGTGCCAGCAGCTTAGAACGGGGGGGCTCCTACAATGAGCAGTTCTTC
.	TRBV5-5	TRBJ2-3	TRBD2	CASSFKTSGRWIGVTDTQYF	TGTGCCAGCAGCTTCAAGACTAGCGGGAGGTGGATTGGGGTCACAGATACGCAGTATTTT
.	TRBV28	TRBJ2-7	TRBD2	CANSPGAGVDRWEQYF	TGTGCCAACTCCCCTGGGGCGGGAGTCGACCGATGGGAGCAGTACTTC
.	TRBV28	TRBJ1-1	.	CASTSLPSTGPEAFF	TGTGCCAGCACATCCCTCCCCTCGACAGGCCCTGAAGCTTTCTTT
.	TRBV21-1	TRBJ1-1	.	CAPVQTGRAFF	TGTGCCCCCGTCCAGACAGGGCGGGCTTTCTTT